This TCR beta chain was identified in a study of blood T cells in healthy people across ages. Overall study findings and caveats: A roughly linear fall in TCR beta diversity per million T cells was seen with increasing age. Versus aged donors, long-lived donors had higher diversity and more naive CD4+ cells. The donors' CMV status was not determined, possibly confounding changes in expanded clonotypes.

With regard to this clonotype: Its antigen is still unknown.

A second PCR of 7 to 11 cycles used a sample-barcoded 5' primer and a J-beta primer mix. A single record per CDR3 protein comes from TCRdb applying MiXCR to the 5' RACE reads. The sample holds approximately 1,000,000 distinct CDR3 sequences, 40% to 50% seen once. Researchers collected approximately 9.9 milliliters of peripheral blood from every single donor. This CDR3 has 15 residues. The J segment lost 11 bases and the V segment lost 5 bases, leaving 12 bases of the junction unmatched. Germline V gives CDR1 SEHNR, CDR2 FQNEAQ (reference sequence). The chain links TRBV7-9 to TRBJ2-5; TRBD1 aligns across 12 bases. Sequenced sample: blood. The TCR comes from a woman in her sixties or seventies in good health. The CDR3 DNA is TGTGCCAGCAGCGCCCGGGACAGGGGGCGTTGGGAGCAGTACTTC. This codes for CASSARDRGRWEQYF.